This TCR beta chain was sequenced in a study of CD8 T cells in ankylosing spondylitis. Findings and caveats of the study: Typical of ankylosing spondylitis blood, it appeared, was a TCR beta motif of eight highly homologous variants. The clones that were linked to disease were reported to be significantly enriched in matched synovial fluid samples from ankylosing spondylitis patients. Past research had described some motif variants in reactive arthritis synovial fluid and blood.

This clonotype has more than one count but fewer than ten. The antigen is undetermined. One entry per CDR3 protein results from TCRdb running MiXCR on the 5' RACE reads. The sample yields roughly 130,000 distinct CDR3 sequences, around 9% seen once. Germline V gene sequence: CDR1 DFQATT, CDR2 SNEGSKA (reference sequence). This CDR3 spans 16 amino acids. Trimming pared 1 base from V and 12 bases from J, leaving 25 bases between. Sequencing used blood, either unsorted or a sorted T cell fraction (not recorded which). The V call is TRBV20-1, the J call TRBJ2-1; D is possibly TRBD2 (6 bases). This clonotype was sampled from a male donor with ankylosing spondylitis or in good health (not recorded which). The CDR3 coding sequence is TGCAGTGCTAGAGGTGGCCTAGCGTTCGCCCGAGGTTGGCAGTTCTTC. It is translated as CSARGGLAFARGWQFF.